This paragraph covers one T cell receptor beta chain sequence. What it binds is unknown. The CDR3 runs to 15 residues. The V gene's germline CDR1 is MNHEY and CDR2 SVGAGI. Trimming took 7 bases from V and 7 from J; bases not matched to a gene: 9. TCRdb ran MiXCR on the 5' RACE reads and lists one entry per CDR3 protein. The table shows around 530,000 distinct CDR3 sequences, with roughly a fifth occurring only once. The data belong to a study of T-cell memory formation after mild COVID-19. About the research overall: Among the donors, TCR clusters were largely specific to each donor. General study results and limits: Clones contracting day 15 to 85 were balanced CD4/CD8; later expanders leaned CD4+.

Sequencing was done on a sample of PBMCs or a T cell subset sorted from them (not recorded which). The genes are TRBV6-5 and TRBJ2-1, with TRBD2 matching 11 bases. The clonotype was recovered from an adult woman who had mild COVID-19 (a few samples of this study predate the infection). Cell type and time point are not known. CDR3 in DNA: TGTGCCAGCACCAAAACTAGCGGGAGACTAAATGAGCAGTTCTTC. It yields the protein CASTKTSGRLNEQFF.